The 6 T cell receptor beta chains below all came from one sample that was sequenced in a study of blood T cell repertoires in COVID-19. The method was immunoSEQ multiplex PCR; TCRdb's version includes in-frame clones alone and lacks a portion of them. This table holds some 220,000 clones, roughly 80% found once. Sequencing was carried out using peripheral blood. The receptors derive from a woman between 55 and 75 years old with active or convalescent COVID-19.

The chain uses TRBV30 and TRBJ2-7, with 8 bases aligning to TRBD2. This CDR3 spans 17 amino acids. The ends lost 2 bases at V and 4 bases at J; junction bases unmatched: 16. In germline, CDR1 is GTSNPN, CDR2 SVGIG (reference sequence). The DNA of the CDR3 is TGTGCCTGGAGTCCATTGGGGGGGAGCGGGAGACAGTACGAGCAGTACTTC. This encodes CAWSPLGGSGRQYEQYF.

V usage is TRBV18 and J usage is TRBJ2-3; D possibly corresponds to TRBD2 (7 bases). V shed 6 bases and J shed 3 bases, with 16 bases lying between them. Per the germline V gene, CDR1 is KGHSH and CDR2 is LQKENI. The CDR3 spans 15 residues. Written as DNA, the CDR3 is TGTGCCAGCTCCCGTGGGGCGGGGGCTACAGATACGCAGTATTTT. It translates to CASSRGAGATDTQYF.

CDR3 coding DNA: TGTGCCAGCAGCTTGGATCTGGGGCGGGAGACAGAGACCCAGTACTTC. This codes for CASSLDLGRETETQYF. This sequence joins TRBV5-4 and TRBJ2-5; TRBD2 matches 7 bases. V was clipped by 0 bases and J by 4 bases; unmatched bases: 9. Germline CDR1 reads SGHNT; CDR2 reads YYREEE (reference sequence). This CDR3 has 16 amino acids.

CDR3 in DNA: TGCGCCAGCAGTGAGGCCAGGGGCCTCAAGGACACCGGGGAGCTGTTTTTT. It yields the protein CASSEARGLKDTGELFF. The gene calls are TRBV10-1 and TRBJ2-2, with D maybe TRBD1 (6 bases). The V and J ends lost 2 bases and 3 bases respectively, with 16 bases between them. Germline V gives CDR1 WNHNN, CDR2 SYGVQD (reference sequence). The length of the CDR3 is 17 residues.

This chain connects TRBV12-3 or TRBV12-4 to TRBJ2-2, with D possibly matching TRBD2 (5 bases). V was trimmed by 5 bases and J by 6 bases, leaving 7 bases between them. This CDR3 contains 12 residues. In DNA, the CDR3 is TGTGCCAGCAGTCCCGGGGCCGGGGAGCTGTTTTTT. This sequence encodes CASSPGAGELFF.

The J gene is TRBJ2-3, the V gene TRBV15, with D unresolved. V lost 0 bases, J lost 2 bases, and 6 bases lay in between. Germline CDR1 reads LNHNV; CDR2 reads YYDKDF (reference sequence). The CDR3 consists of 14 residues. In DNA form, the CDR3 reads TGTGCCACCAGCAGAGAACAGACCACAGATACGCAGTATTTT. Amino acids: CATSREQTTDTQYF.